The 20 T cell receptor beta chains below come from one sample, sequenced in a study of blood T cell repertoires in COVID-19. TCRdb's copy holds only in-frame clones and misses some; the assay was immunoSEQ multiplex PCR. The sample shows 280,000 or so clones, more than 70% of them seen only once. The sequenced sample consisted of peripheral blood. These receptor sequences come from a woman under 40 who had recovered from COVID-19.

J is TRBJ2-2 and V is TRBV5-1; D possibly corresponds to TRBD1 (6 bases). Germline loops: CDR1 SGHRS, CDR2 YFSETQ. The CDR3 totals 15 residues. The V gene lost 5 bases and the J gene lost 0 bases, with 11 bases spanning the gap. The CDR3 region has the DNA TGCGCCAGCAGGAGAGGACAGTCGAACACCGGGGAGCTGTTTTTT. The encoded protein is CASRRGQSNTGELFF.

This clone was detected once. The chain uses TRBV19 and TRBJ2-7, with 7 bases aligning to TRBD2. The CDR3 totals 18 residues. Germline assignment: CDR1 LNHDA and CDR2 SQIVND (reference sequence). V was pared by 3 bases and J by 2 bases, with 16 bases of the junction left unmatched. CDR3 protein: CASSMRKTQTSRPYEQYF. The DNA of the CDR3 is TGTGCCAGTAGTATGCGGAAAACTCAGACTAGCCGTCCCTACGAGCAGTACTTC.

This clone was detected a few times. The chain joins TRBV4-3 to TRBJ1-2, with 10 bases matching TRBD1. V was clipped by 0 bases and J by 5 bases; unmatched bases: 3. From germline, CDR1 is LGHNA and CDR2 YSLEER. The CDR3 totals 15 residues. The CDR3 DNA is TGCGCCAGCAGCCAAGAAAAGGACAGGGGGTATGGCTACACCTTC. Its protein product is CASSQEKDRGYGYTF.

V usage is TRBV10-3 and J usage is TRBJ1-1; D gene unclear. The V end was cut by 0 bases, the J end by 7 bases, with 9 bases between. Germline V gene lookup returns CDR1 ENHRY and CDR2 SYGVKD. The length of the CDR3 is 13 residues. The CDR3 region is CAISESIPDEAFF. In DNA form, the CDR3 reads TGTGCCATCAGTGAGTCGATACCAGATGAAGCTTTCTTT.

This clone has just a few counts. The chain joins TRBV30 to TRBJ1-6; TRBD1 agrees at 7 bases. The germline V gene encodes CDR1 GTSNPN and CDR2 SVGIG (reference sequence). With 5 bases clipped from V and 9 bases from J, the junction kept 4 bases outside the gene matches. This CDR3 contains 12 residues. Here the CDR3 DNA reads TGTGCCTGGGACAGGGAGGTTTCACCCCTCCACTTT. This sequence encodes CAWDREVSPLHF. The full variable domain, with the rest looked up from reference TRBV30 and TRBJ1-6, is SQTIHQWPATLVQPVGSPLSLECTVEGTSNPNLYWYRQAAGRGLQLLFYSVGIGQISSEVPQNLSASRPQDRQFILSSKKLLLSDSGFYLCAWDREVSPLHFGNGTRLTVT.

This chain joins TRBV4-2 and TRBJ2-6; no definite D call. Germline lookup yields CDR1 LGHNA and CDR2 YNFKEQ. The CDR3 is 17 amino acids. The germline V and J ends were trimmed by 0 bases and 0 bases, with 9 bases remaining between them. CDR3 nucleotide sequence: TGTGCCAGCAGCCAAGACGGTCTGAACTCTGGGGCCAACGTCCTGACTTTC. Protein product: CASSQDGLNSGANVLTF.

This clone was observed once. The chain combines TRBV29-1 with TRBJ2-1, with 7 bases matching TRBD2. This CDR3 spans 12 amino acids. The ends lost 8 bases at V and 8 bases at J; junction bases unmatched: 9. CDR1 is SQVTM, CDR2 ANQGSEA, per germline. The CDR3 sequence: CSLWTSVHEQFF. CDR3 sequence (DNA): TGCAGCCTCTGGACTAGTGTACATGAGCAGTTCTTC.

J is TRBJ1-2 and V is TRBV27, with a tentative D call TRBD1 (5 bases). The CDR3 is 15 amino acids. Germline V gives CDR1 MNHEY, CDR2 SMNVEV (reference sequence). V lost 6 bases and J lost 2, with 16 bases in between. CDR3 amino acids: CASRPSGTSNYGYTF. CDR3 in DNA: TGTGCCAGCAGGCCATCCGGGACTTCCAACTATGGCTACACCTTC.

This chain joins TRBV5-1 and TRBJ2-3, with TRBD2 identical over 8 bases. CDR3 length: 17 residues. V gave up 4 bases and J gave up 4 bases; unmatched junction bases: 14. CDR1 and CDR2 from the germline V gene are SGHRS and YFSETQ. CDR3: CASSPEGGGYYADTQYF. The CDR3, as DNA: TGCGCCAGCAGCCCAGAGGGCGGGGGGTATTATGCAGATACGCAGTATTTT.

This chain uses TRBV30 with TRBJ2-1; 12 positions match TRBD2. Germline V gene data show CDR1 as GTSNPN and CDR2 as SVGIG (reference sequence). Trimming took 3 bases from V and 8 from J; bases not matched to a gene: 5. This CDR3 spans 14 amino acids. The CDR3 coding sequence is TGTGCCTGGAGGCTAGCGGGGGGGCCTTATGAGCAGTTCTTC. Its translation: CAWRLAGGPYEQFF.

The chain links TRBV28 to TRBJ2-5, with 10 bases matching TRBD2. Per the germline V gene, CDR1 is MDHEN and CDR2 is SYDVKM. Losses at the gene ends were 3 bases for V and 4 bases for J; bases not matched to a gene: 5. The CDR3 length is 15 residues. CDR3 sequence (DNA): TGTGCCAGCAGTTTGATAGCGGGGGGAGGAGAGACCCAGTACTTC. Translation gives CASSLIAGGGETQYF.

This chain links TRBV9 with TRBJ1-1; the D gene is possibly TRBD1 (5 bases). The CDR3 contains 16 residues. In germline, CDR1 is SGDLS, CDR2 YYNGEE. Between the trimmed V and J ends, which lost 3 bases and 3 bases, there was a span of 18 bases. The CDR3 loop reads CASSDRDSTLHTEAFF. The CDR3 DNA follows: TGTGCCAGCAGCGACCGGGACTCCACGCTGCACACTGAAGCTTTCTTT.

This chain joins TRBV12-3 or TRBV12-4 and TRBJ2-5; D possibly corresponds to TRBD2 (6 bases). Trimming left V 7 bases short and J 5 bases short, with 14 bases between. The CDR3 has 13 amino acids. The CDR3 coding sequence is TGTGCCAGCAATCGACTAGTTGGGGAGACCCAGTACTTC. Translation gives CASNRLVGETQYF.

The rearrangement joins TRBV7-2 to TRBJ2-5; D is perhaps TRBD2 (5 bases). The CDR3 covers 13 residues. Trimming took off 2 bases at V and 5 bases at J, with 9 bases between the two ends. Germline loops: CDR1 SGHTA, CDR2 FQGNSA. CDR3 in DNA: TGTGCCAGCAGCTTACGAGGGATGGAGACCCAGTACTTC. Protein sequence: CASSLRGMETQYF. Using reference TRBV7-2 and TRBJ2-5 for the parts outside the CDR3, the full variable domain is GAGVSQSPSNKVTEKGKDVELRCDPISGHTALYWYRQSLGQGLEFLIYFQGNSAPDKSGLPSDRFSAERTGGSVSTLTIQRTQQEDSAVYLCASSLRGMETQYFGPGTRLLVL.

The chain employs TRBV6-5 and TRBJ2-7; TRBD2 agrees at 8 bases. Germline trimming cut 10 bases from V and 3 bases from J; bases unmatched to any gene: 5. CDR1 and CDR2 (germline): MNHEY, SVGAGI. The CDR3 extends over 12 amino acids. The CDR3 region has the DNA TGTGCCACGCGGGAGGTCCTCTACGAGCAGTACTTC. It specifies CATREVLYEQYF.

The CDR3 loop reads CASSQSAPTGVGNSPLHF. The CDR3 DNA reads TGTGCCAGCAGCCAATCGGCCCCTACGGGGGTCGGTAATTCACCCCTCCACTTT. The V call is TRBV4-2, the J call TRBJ1-6; perhaps TRBD1 as D (5 bases). The germline CDR1 and CDR2 sequences are LGHNA and YNFKEQ. The V and J ends lost 2 bases and 6 bases respectively, with 20 bases between them. The CDR3 loop spans 18 amino acids.

The V and J genes are TRBV12-3 or TRBV12-4 and TRBJ1-5; D ambiguous. The V end was cut by 7 bases, the J end by 5 bases, with 12 bases between. This CDR3 region has 13 residues. CDR3 amino acids: CASTQDADQPQHF. CDR3 coding DNA: TGTGCCAGCACCCAAGACGCGGATCAGCCCCAGCATTTT.

The chain recombines TRBV5-1 with TRBJ1-3; perhaps TRBD1 as D (5 bases). V lost 4 bases and J lost 0, with 8 bases in between. Germline CDR1 is SGHRS and CDR2 is YFSETQ. The CDR3 spans 14 residues. The CDR3 DNA reads TGCGCCAGCAGCCCAGGGATCTCTGGAAACACCATATATTTT. It specifies CASSPGISGNTIYF. Complete variable domain (other parts from reference TRBV5-1 and TRBJ1-3): KAGVTQTPRYLIKTRGQQVTLSCSPISGHRSVSWYQQTPGQGLQFLFEYFSETQRNKGNFPGRFSGRQFSNSRSEMNVSTLELGDSALYLCASSPGISGNTIYFGEGSWLTVV.

The chain employs TRBV5-1 and TRBJ2-1; TRBD2 is a possible D gene (5 bases). The ends were cut back, 3 bases at V and 5 bases at J, with 15 bases in the middle. CDR1 is SGHRS and CDR2 is YFSETQ in the germline V gene. The CDR3 loop spans 15 amino acids. Here the CDR3 reads CASSSVVAGDNEQFF. The CDR3 DNA follows: TGCGCCAGCAGCTCCGTGGTCGCCGGGGACAATGAGCAGTTCTTC.

The chain has TRBV30 and TRBJ1-6; D is possibly TRBD1 (6 bases). This CDR3 has 16 residues. Between the trimmed V and J ends, which lost 3 bases and 5 bases, there was a span of 17 bases. Germline lookup yields CDR1 GTSNPN and CDR2 SVGIG (reference sequence). The CDR3 bases are TGTGCCTGGAGAATGAGCGGACAGCTGAATAATTCACCCCTCCACTTT. Translation gives CAWRMSGQLNNSPLHF.